Sequencing of this T cell receptor beta chain was carried out in a study (dated by TCRdb to about 2016). About the full investigation: The research examined where HIV persistence comes from in people whose immune systems controlled HIV infection without treatment.

Here V drops 6 bases and J drops 11 bases, and the junction holds 10 bases not matched to any gene. The germline V gene yields MNHNS for CDR1 and SASEGT for CDR2. The cysteine opens and the phenylalanine closes a CDR3 of 15 amino acids. Solely the CDR3 DNA is kept, with 45 bases framed from the first base. This clonotype is regarded as large (0.1 to 1%). Its specific antigen is unknown. No qualities accompany the bases; no much larger clone lies one base away. Libraries were constructed by 5' RACE. Sequenced using an Illumina HiSeq 2000. TCRdb redid the processing of the public reads, applying fastp at Q25 and MiXCR, and retained in-frame beta chains. Rows with a matching CDR3 protein are joined into one entry that keeps the most common DNA and genes. This sample lists about 400 distinct CDR3 sequences; around 8.8% were detected once. The ten top clones hold around 50% of the sample.

The source of this sequence is a male donor with HIV. The sample was effector memory T cells from blood PBMCs. The cell subset or site label on this specimen signifies: effector memory CD4+ T cells. The V gene is TRBV6-1 and the J gene is TRBJ2-6; a stretch of 10 junction bases matches TRBD1. CDR3 sequence: CASRERGTGVHVLTF. The nucleotide sequence reads TGTGCCAGCAGAGAACGCGGGACAGGGGTCCACGTCCTGACTTTC.